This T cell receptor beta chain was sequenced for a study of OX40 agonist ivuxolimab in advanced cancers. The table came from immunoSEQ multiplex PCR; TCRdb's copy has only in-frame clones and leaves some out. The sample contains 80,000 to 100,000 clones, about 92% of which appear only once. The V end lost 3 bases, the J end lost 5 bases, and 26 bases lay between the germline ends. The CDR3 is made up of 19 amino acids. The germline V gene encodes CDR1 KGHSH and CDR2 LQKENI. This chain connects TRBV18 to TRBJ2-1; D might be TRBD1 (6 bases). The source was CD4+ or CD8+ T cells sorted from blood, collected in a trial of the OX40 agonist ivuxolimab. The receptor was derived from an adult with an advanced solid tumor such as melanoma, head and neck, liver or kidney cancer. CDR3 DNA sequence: TGTGCCAGCTCACCGACGACAGGACCGGCCGTCCTATTTAACAATGAGCAGTTCTTC. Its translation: CASSPTTGPAVLFNNEQFF.